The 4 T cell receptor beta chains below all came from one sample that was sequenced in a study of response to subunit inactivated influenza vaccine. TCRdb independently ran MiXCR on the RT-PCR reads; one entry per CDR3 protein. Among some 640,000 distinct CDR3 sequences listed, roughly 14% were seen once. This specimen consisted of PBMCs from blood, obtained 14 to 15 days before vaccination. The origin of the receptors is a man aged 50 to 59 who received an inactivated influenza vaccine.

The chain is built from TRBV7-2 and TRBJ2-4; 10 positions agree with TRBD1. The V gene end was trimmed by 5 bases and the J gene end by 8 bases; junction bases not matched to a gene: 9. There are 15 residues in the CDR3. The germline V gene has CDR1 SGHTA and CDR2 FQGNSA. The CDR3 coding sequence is TGTGCCAGCAGCCAGATCGACAGGGGGCGAGACATTCAGTACTTC. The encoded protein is CASSQIDRGRDIQYF.

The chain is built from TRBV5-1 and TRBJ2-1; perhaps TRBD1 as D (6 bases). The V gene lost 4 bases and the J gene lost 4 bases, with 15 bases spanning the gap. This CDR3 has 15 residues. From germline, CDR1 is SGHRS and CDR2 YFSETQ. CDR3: CASSPSRDKYNEQFF. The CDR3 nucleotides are TGCGCCAGCAGCCCGTCCCGGGACAAGTACAATGAGCAGTTCTTC.

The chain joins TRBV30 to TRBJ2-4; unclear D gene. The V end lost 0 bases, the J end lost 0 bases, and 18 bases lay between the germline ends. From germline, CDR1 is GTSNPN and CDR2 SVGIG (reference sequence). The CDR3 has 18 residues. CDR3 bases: TGTGCCTGGAGTGTATCCCGGGCAAGACCCCTAGCCAAAAACATTCAGTACTTC. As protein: CAWSVSRARPLAKNIQYF.

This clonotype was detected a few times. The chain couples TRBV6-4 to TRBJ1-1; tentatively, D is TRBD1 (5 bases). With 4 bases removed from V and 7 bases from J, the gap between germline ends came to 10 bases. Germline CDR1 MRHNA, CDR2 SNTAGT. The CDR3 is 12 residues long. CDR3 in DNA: TGTGCCAGCAGTGGAGATAGGGGTGAAGCTTTCTTT. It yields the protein CASSGDRGEAFF.